The following is a T cell receptor (beta chain) sequence with its context. This clonotype was detected ten times or more. Its antigen remains unidentified. No per-base quality is available; no much larger clone lies one base away. Bulk unsorted tissue served as the source for RNA extraction, and RNA quality was assessed using a NanoDrop ND-1000 and an Agilent 2100. Distant non-tumor tissue taken more than 3 cm from the tumor edge was used as the normal lung sample. Newly diagnosed lung cancer patients without prior chemotherapy who had been admitted for thoracic surgery in China between August and November 2014 were enrolled as donors. Anyone who had undergone radiotherapy or chemotherapy before, or who had another cancer at the same time, was left out of the study. Surgical tissue pieces of roughly 1-2 cm3 were preserved in RNAlater solution and stored at -80 °C until use. The germline V gene (reference sequence) supplies CDR1 SEHNR and CDR2 FQNEAQ. From cysteine to phenylalanine, the CDR3 is 16 amino acids long. Only the CDR3 region is kept as DNA, spanning 48 bases read in frame from base 1. The V and J ends are trimmed by 3 bases and 3 bases, leaving 16 bases between them.

These data come from a study of tumor and adjacent non-tumor tissue in lung cancer (dated by TCRdb to 2017 to 2018). In the study overall: Of the cohort, 12 patients had adenocarcinoma, 2 had squamous cell carcinoma and 1 had small cell lung cancer. For each patient, one tumor sample and one normal lung sample were taken, giving about 31 paired specimens that underwent TCRbeta CDR3 sequencing. The study compared bulk TCRbeta repertoires from lung tumor tissue and matched distant non-tumor lung tissue of around 14 lung cancer patients. In total, sequencing yielded 130,000,000 or so productive TCRbeta reads, which works out to an average of approximately 4.1 million reads per sample. Among the 15 or so patients, ages ranged from roughly 31 to 85 years, approximately ten were men and 5 were women, and disease was TNM stage I to III. The paper's findings and limits, for the study overall: The top 100 clones accounted for a significantly larger cumulative portion of the repertoire in normal lung than in tumor tissue. Peripheral blood was not sequenced, so blood TCRbeta repertoires in these lung cancer patients were not examined. Only about 15 patients were in the cohort, and the authors stated that larger samples and more detailed clinical data are needed. Significantly higher TCR diversity was found in younger patients, and higher tumor TCR diversity was associated with shorter overall and disease-free survival. The methods do not name the sequencing platform or mention unique molecular identifiers. TCR diversity (inverse Simpson) was significantly higher in tumor than in normal lung tissue (roughly 430 vs 170, P = 0.0075, Mann-Whitney U test).

To prepare the library, multiplex PCR was applied. Sequencing instrument: Illumina HiSeq 2500. Following protocols modified from ARM-PCR, the researchers constructed TCRbeta libraries through three rounds of nested PCR with primers (Table S4). Before sequencing, PCR products in the 200-500 bp range were cut out of the gel and cleaned up using the QIAquick gel extraction kit. The paper's processing steps were these. Trimmomatic was used to clean the reads, FLASH was used to merge the reads into complete CDR3 sequences, and MiTCR was used to assign the reads to V(D)J germline segments. VDJtools was used to compute clonal diversity as the inverse Simpson's index. Productive reads were defined as in-frame sequences without a premature stop codon. TCRdb redid the processing of the public reads, applying fastp at Q25 and MiXCR, and retained in-frame beta chains. Every CDR3 protein is listed once, alongside the most common genes and DNA of its rows. TCRdb, not the authors, supplied the V and J calls. This sample gives about 98,000 distinct CDR3 sequences in total; roughly 80% of them show up just once. About 30% of the sample belongs to the ten largest clones.

This receptor was taken from a man in his fifties or sixties with small cell lung cancer. Material: distant non-tumor lung tissue. This chain joins TRBV7-9 to TRBJ2-3, and TRBD2 may be the D gene, going by 6 matching bases. The DNA reads as follows: TGTGCCAGCAGCTTCGGATGGGGACTTCAAACAGATACGCAGTATTTT. It translates to CASSFGWGLQTDTQYF.